What follows are 17 T cell receptor beta chains derived from one specimen sequenced in a study of blood T cells in healthy people across ages. A second about 7 to 11 cycle PCR used barcoded and J-beta primers. TCRdb recomputed calls from the 5' RACE reads with MiXCR, one row per CDR3 protein. The sample includes about 800,000 distinct CDR3 sequences, approximately 25% seen only once; the top ten take approximately 4%. A further study also used this sample, focusing on T cells of mothers and their children.

Input material: blood. The receptors were sampled from a boy aged 5-17 years in good health.

This clonotype was found a few times. The genes are TRBV3-1 and TRBJ2-5, with 12 bases aligning to TRBD2. With the DNA end fitting TRBJ2-1 better, the J assignment may be wrong. CDR1 is LGHDT, CDR2 YNNKEL, per germline (reference sequence). The CDR3 length is 15 residues. The CDR3 protein is CASSLGLAGTSEQFF. CDR3 coding DNA: TGTGCCAGCAGCCTCGGACTAGCGGGGACGAGTGAGCAGTTCTTC.

This clonotype was detected only a few times. The chain is built from TRBV20-1 and TRBJ2-2; 7 bases align to TRBD2. The CDR3 runs 14 residues. Germline V gene sequence: CDR1 DFQATT, CDR2 SNEGSKA (reference sequence). The trim removed 3 bases at V and 3 bases at J, leaving 4 bases unmatched. CDR3 sequence reads: CSASRTRDTGELFF. CDR3 in DNA: TGCAGTGCTAGTAGGACTAGGGACACCGGGGAGCTGTTTTTT.

This clonotype has only a few counts. This sequence joins TRBV27 and TRBJ2-7; tentative D call: TRBD2 (6 bases). V was pared by 0 bases and J by 4 bases, with 13 bases between. In germline, CDR1 is MNHEY, CDR2 SMNVEV (reference sequence). The CDR3 covers 15 residues. The CDR3 DNA follows: TGTGCCAGCAGTTTATCCCCGGGACTGATATACGAGCAGTACTTC. This translates into CASSLSPGLIYEQYF.

There are a few counts of this clonotype. This sequence joins TRBV7-9 and TRBJ1-4, with 12 bases matching TRBD1. CDR3 length: 17 residues. CDR1 and CDR2 (germline): SEHNR, FQNEAQ (reference sequence). The V and J ends lost 6 bases and 8 bases, in that order; junction bases with no gene match: 13. The CDR3, as DNA: TGTGCCAGCAGTTTCGCTGGGACAGGGGGCTCGGGCGAAAAACTGTTTTTT. Translated, it gives CASSFAGTGGSGEKLFF.

The J gene is TRBJ2-1, the V gene TRBV4-1; TRBD2 aligns across 9 bases. Germline V gene lookup returns CDR1 MGHRA and CDR2 YSYEKL. The V and J ends lost 0 bases and 12 bases, in that order; junction bases with no gene match: 15. The CDR3 is 17 residues long. CDR3 nucleotide sequence: TGCGCCAGCAGCCAAGATGGGGGCGGGAGGGACCTTACGGGGCAGTTCTTC. Its translation is CASSQDGGGRDLTGQFF.

This clonotype has more than one count but fewer than ten. V is TRBV12-3 or TRBV12-4 and J is TRBJ1-4; weak D call: TRBD1 (5 bases). V was clipped by 6 bases and J by 1 base, with 15 bases between them. CDR3 length equals 16 residues. The CDR3 is CASSNRKVLTNEKLFF. CDR3 in DNA: TGTGCCAGCAGCAACAGGAAGGTCTTAACTAATGAAAAACTGTTTTTT.

This chain connects TRBV3-1 to TRBJ2-3; the D is unclear. The CDR3 is 13 amino acids. Per the germline V gene, CDR1 is LGHDT and CDR2 is YNNKEL (reference sequence). Trimming cost V 0 bases and J 5 bases, with 6 bases left between them. The CDR3 region is CASSQDRQDTQYF. The CDR3 DNA sequence: TGTGCCAGCAGCCAAGACAGACAAGATACGCAGTATTTT.

This clonotype has just a few counts. This chain links TRBV7-8 with TRBJ2-5; tentatively, D is TRBD1 or TRBD2 (5 bases each). The CDR3 covers 14 residues. V lost 6 bases and J 3 bases, leaving 14 bases between the germline ends. Germline CDR1 reads SGHVS; CDR2 reads FQNEAQ. As DNA, the CDR3 is TGTGCCAGCAGTTTCTCATTGGGGGAAGAGACCCAGTACTTC. Translation: CASSFSLGEETQYF.

This clonotype was recorded many times. The rearrangement links TRBV12-3 or TRBV12-4 to TRBJ2-6, with no clear D. Between the trimmed V and J ends, which lost 6 bases and 0 bases, there was a span of 9 bases. This CDR3 contains 15 residues. The CDR3 nucleotides read TGTGCCAGCAGGCAGACGAGCTCTGGGGCCAACGTCCTGACTTTC. Its protein product is CASRQTSSGANVLTF.

This clonotype was counted only a few times. The chain has TRBV6-2 or TRBV6-3 and TRBJ2-4; TRBD1 matches at 9 bases. J gave up 0 bases and V 6 bases, and 12 bases lay outside the gene matches. From germline, CDR1 is MNHEY and CDR2 SVGEGT. The CDR3 has 18 amino acids. CDR3 in DNA: TGTGCCAGCAGCTCCTTACAGGGGGCTAGGACAGCCAAAAACATTCAGTACTTC. Translated, it gives CASSSLQGARTAKNIQYF.

The CDR3 DNA follows: TGTGCCAGCTCACCGCAGAAGGGTGGGTCGGAGACCCAGTACTTC. Amino acids: CASSPQKGGSETQYF. V usage is TRBV18 and J usage is TRBJ2-5; no clear D gene. From germline, CDR1 is KGHSH and CDR2 LQKENI. Deletions cut 3 bases from V and 5 bases from J, with 16 bases between. The CDR3 is 15 amino acids.

The chain is built from TRBV11-1 and TRBJ2-3; 9 nucleotides agree with TRBD2. The V gene's germline CDR1 is SGHAT and CDR2 FQDESV (reference sequence). This CDR3 comprises 17 residues. V gave up 4 bases and J gave up 0 bases; unmatched junction bases: 8. CDR3 in DNA: TGTGCCAGCAGCTCGCCTGGACTAGCGCTTAGCACAGATACGCAGTATTTT. Protein sequence: CASSSPGLALSTDTQYF. Full variable domain (remainder filled in from reference TRBV11-1 and TRBJ2-3): EAEVAQSPRYKITEKSQAVAFWCDPISGHATLYWYRQILGQGPELLVQFQDESVVDDSQLPKDRFSAERLKGVDSTLKIQPAELGDSAMYLCASSSPGLALSTDTQYFGPGTRLTVL.

CDR3 bases: TGCAGCGCCAGAAGAGGAGGGTCTACCTACGAGCAGTACTTC. This gives the protein CSARRGGSTYEQYF. The chain recombines TRBV29-1 with TRBJ2-7; perhaps TRBD2 as D (6 bases). This CDR3 has 14 amino acids. Deletions cut 7 bases from V and 2 bases from J, with 18 bases between. Germline V lookup: CDR1 SQVTM, CDR2 ANQGSEA.

In this sample, this clonotype turned up a few times. V gene TRBV14 combines with J gene TRBJ2-5; D call uncertain. V was shortened by 0 bases and J by 2 bases, with 13 bases between the two germline ends. There are 16 residues in the CDR3. CDR1 SGHDN and CDR2 FVKESK come from the germline V gene. The chain's CDR3 is CASSQETEALQETQYF. The CDR3 nucleotides are TGTGCCAGCAGCCAAGAAACTGAGGCATTACAAGAGACCCAGTACTTC.

The chain recombines TRBV4-3 with TRBJ2-3; D not resolved. This CDR3 is 15 amino acids long. CDR1 is LGHNA, CDR2 YSLEER, per germline. The V and J ends lost 0 bases and 0 bases respectively, with 7 bases between them. This CDR3 is CASSQDPTSTDTQYF. Written as DNA, the CDR3 is TGCGCCAGCAGCCAAGATCCAACTAGCACAGATACGCAGTATTTT.

The gene calls are TRBV5-1 and TRBJ2-7; D is perhaps TRBD2 (6 bases). The CDR3 is 16 residues long. The V gene lost 0 bases and the J gene lost 0 bases, with 13 bases spanning the gap. Germline lookup yields CDR1 SGHRS and CDR2 YFSETQ. The CDR3 loop reads CASSLDLIGSSYEQYF. DNA of the CDR3: TGCGCCAGCAGCTTGGATCTAATCGGGAGCTCCTACGAGCAGTACTTC.

The J gene is TRBJ1-2, the V gene TRBV5-1, with a possible D match to TRBD1 (6 bases). Germline loops: CDR1 SGHRS, CDR2 YFSETQ. V lost 4 bases, J lost 5 bases, and 15 bases lay in between. This CDR3 contains 14 residues. The DNA of the CDR3 is TGCGCCAGCAGCCTCTCACAGGGAGAGTATGGCTACACCTTC. Amino acids: CASSLSQGEYGYTF.